The 30 T cell receptor beta chains presented below share a single source sample, sequenced in a study of T cells after yellow fever vaccination. TCRdb fed the 5' RACE reads into MiXCR, producing one record per CDR3 protein. The table includes some 350,000 distinct CDR3 sequences, about 6.2% detected once. This specimen consisted of PBMCs, obtained 5 days after the yellow fever booster vaccination. These receptors came from a man aged 25 to 40 who received the YFV17D yellow fever vaccine.

This clonotype was recorded many times. The V call is TRBV12-3 or TRBV12-4, the J call TRBJ2-7; D possibly corresponds to TRBD1 (6 bases). Trimming left V 2 bases short and J 3 bases short, with 11 bases between. CDR3 length: 14 amino acids. The CDR3 nucleotides are TGTGCCAGCAGTTTATATGCAGGGGACTACGAGCAGTACTTC. Its translation: CASSLYAGDYEQYF.

This clonotype was recorded a few times. The CDR3 DNA follows: TGCAGTGCTAGAGAAGATGGGGCTGAAGCTTTCTTT. This encodes CSAREDGAEAFF. The chain joins TRBV20-1 to TRBJ1-1; D ambiguous. V gave up 0 bases and J gave up 6 bases, with 8 bases separating them. Looked up from germline, CDR1 is DFQATT and CDR2 is SNEGSKA (reference sequence). The CDR3 runs to 12 residues.

V is TRBV4-2 and J is TRBJ2-2; D is ambiguous. Germline CDR1 and CDR2: LGHNA and YNFKEQ. V was pared by 1 base and J by 6 bases, with 12 bases between. CDR3 length: 15 residues. CDR3 DNA sequence: TGTGCCAGCAGCCAAGCAATGAGGCTGGCCGGGGAGCTGTTTTTT. Encoded protein: CASSQAMRLAGELFF.

The table lists this clonotype with a few counts. The J gene is TRBJ1-4, the V gene TRBV3-1, with TRBD1 matching over 8 bases. The CDR3 is 14 residues long. The J segment lost 8 bases and the V segment lost 4 bases, leaving 6 bases of the junction unmatched. Per germline, CDR1 LGHDT and CDR2 YNNKEL (reference sequence). Here the CDR3 DNA reads TGTGCCAGCAGCCCCAGGGGGCATGGGGAAAAACTGTTTTTT. Protein sequence: CASSPRGHGEKLFF.

This clonotype was seen a few times. The chain links TRBV20-1 to TRBJ2-1; 8 bases map to TRBD2. The junction had 17 bases not matched to a gene; V was cut back by 7 bases and J by 0 bases. Germline CDR1 is DFQATT and CDR2 is SNEGSKA (reference sequence). The CDR3 is 18 residues long. The DNA for the CDR3 is TGCAGTGTTCCCACACAGGCGGGAGGACGCAGCTCCTACAATGAGCAGTTCTTC. This codes for CSVPTQAGGRSSYNEQFF.

This rearrangement joins TRBV7-2 to TRBJ2-7, with TRBD2 matching over 12 bases. Trimming took 5 bases from V and 6 from J; bases not matched to a gene: 8. The CDR3 runs to 15 residues. Germline-derived CDR1 and CDR2 are SGHTA and FQGNSA. CDR3 bases: TGTGCCAGCAGCCCGAGGACTAGCGGGATTCTCGAGCAGTACTTC. Its protein product is CASSPRTSGILEQYF. The whole variable domain, filled in from reference TRBV7-2 and TRBJ2-7, reads GAGVSQSPSNKVTEKGKDVELRCDPISGHTALYWYRQSLGQGLEFLIYFQGNSAPDKSGLPSDRFSAERTGGSVSTLTIQRTQQEDSAVYLCASSPRTSGILEQYFGPGTRLTVT.

This clonotype was counted ten times or more. The chain carries TRBV7-2 and TRBJ1-2, with a possible D match to TRBD1 (5 bases). The germline CDR1 and CDR2 sequences are SGHTA and FQGNSA. V lost 0 bases, J lost 7 bases, and 9 bases lay in between. The CDR3 consists of 13 residues. CDR3 bases: TGTGCCAGCAGCTTAGCTCTCAGGGCTGGCTACACCTTC. Translating it yields CASSLALRAGYTF.

Only a few counts were recorded for this clonotype. The chain recombines TRBV6-2 or TRBV6-3 with TRBJ2-7; D not resolved. V was clipped by 7 bases and J by 1 base, with 5 bases between them. The CDR3 spans 11 residues. From germline, CDR1 is MNHEY and CDR2 SVGEGT. The CDR3 protein is CASTKSYEQYF. CDR3 coding DNA: TGTGCCAGCACCAAGTCCTACGAGCAGTACTTC.

This clonotype has a handful of counts. The chain combines TRBV27 with TRBJ2-1; TRBD2 matches at 14 bases. V dropped 2 bases and J dropped 7; count of bases not matched to a gene: 13. The germline CDR1 and CDR2 sequences are MNHEY and SMNVEV (reference sequence). This CDR3 is built from 19 residues. Written as DNA, the CDR3 is TGTGCCAGCAGTTTACCAGCAGGGACTAGCGGGAGAGGAGGAAATGAGCAGTTCTTC. Translation gives CASSLPAGTSGRGGNEQFF.

This clonotype was recorded many times. The rearrangement uses TRBV7-2 and TRBJ2-7; 8 nucleotides match TRBD2. Per the germline V gene, CDR1 is SGHTA and CDR2 is FQGNSA. V was pared by 5 bases and J by 6 bases, with 12 bases of the junction left unmatched. The CDR3 extends over 15 amino acids. DNA for the CDR3: TGTGCCAGCAGCCAAAGGGGAGCGGGAGTAAGCGAGCAGTACTTC. Its translation is CASSQRGAGVSEQYF. Complete variable domain (other parts from reference TRBV7-2 and TRBJ2-7): GAGVSQSPSNKVTEKGKDVELRCDPISGHTALYWYRQSLGQGLEFLIYFQGNSAPDKSGLPSDRFSAERTGGSVSTLTIQRTQQEDSAVYLCASSQRGAGVSEQYFGPGTRLTVT.

In this sample, this clonotype turned up many times. The chain has TRBV5-1 and TRBJ2-7; D may be TRBD1 (6 bases). V was trimmed by 5 bases and J by 2 bases, leaving 17 bases between them. This CDR3 contains 15 residues. Germline CDR1 reads SGHRS; CDR2 reads YFSETQ. The CDR3 DNA sequence: TGCGCCAGCAGTTACCGGGACACGACCCCCTACGAGCAGTACTTC. This translates into CASSYRDTTPYEQYF. The whole variable domain, remainder taken from reference TRBV5-1 and TRBJ2-7, is KAGVTQTPRYLIKTRGQQVTLSCSPISGHRSVSWYQQTPGQGLQFLFEYFSETQRNKGNFPGRFSGRQFSNSRSEMNVSTLELGDSALYLCASSYRDTTPYEQYFGPGTRLTVT.

The CDR3, as DNA: TGCAGCGTCACCCCATCGGCAGGGGGTATCGACGAGCAGTACTTC. Residues: CSVTPSAGGIDEQYF. The chain carries TRBV29-1 and TRBJ2-7, with TRBD1 matching over 7 bases. Germline V CDR1 and CDR2: SQVTM, ANQGSEA. J lost 5 bases, V lost 6 bases, and 16 bases had no gene match. The CDR3 runs to 15 residues.

This clonotype was detected a few times. DNA for the CDR3: TGTGCCAGTTCAGGTGCCGGGGGAGATACGCAGTATTTT. The encoded protein is CASSGAGGDTQYF. The rearrangement uses TRBV19 and TRBJ2-3; D possibly corresponds to TRBD2 (6 bases). This CDR3 region has 13 residues. From germline, CDR1 is LNHDA and CDR2 SQIVND (reference sequence). V shed 8 bases and J shed 5 bases, with 14 bases lying between them.

This clonotype has a count of ten or more. The rearrangement joins TRBV7-2 to TRBJ2-2; 10 bases are a match to TRBD2. The CDR3 contains 16 residues. Germline assignment: CDR1 SGHTA and CDR2 FQGNSA. V was pared by 3 bases and J by 8 bases, with 9 bases of the junction left unmatched. CDR3 sequence (DNA): TGTGCCAGCAGCTTTACGAGCCTAGCGGGAGTTGGGGAGCTGTTTTTT. Encoded protein: CASSFTSLAGVGELFF.

The chain joins TRBV3-1 to TRBJ2-1, with 16 bases fitting TRBD2. The CDR3 totals 17 residues. Germline loops: CDR1 LGHDT, CDR2 YNNKEL (reference sequence). Losses at the gene ends were 6 bases for V and 10 bases for J; bases not matched to a gene: 12. CDR3 amino acids: CASRAGTSGRAAGEQFF. CDR3 bases: TGTGCCAGCAGAGCCGGGACTAGCGGGAGGGCCGCGGGGGAGCAGTTCTTC.

This clonotype showed up many times. V usage is TRBV7-2 and J usage is TRBJ2-4; D might be TRBD2 (6 bases). The CDR3 covers 17 residues. Trimming stripped 3 bases from V and 2 bases from J, with 17 bases between. Germline loops: CDR1 SGHTA, CDR2 FQGNSA. The CDR3 DNA follows: TGTGCCAGCAGCTTTGCCCTTGGTGCGGGAACCAAAAACATTCAGTACTTC. Translating gives CASSFALGAGTKNIQYF.

The V gene is TRBV20-1, the J gene TRBJ2-1, with D perhaps TRBD2 (5 bases). CDR3 length: 13 amino acids. V shed 2 bases and J shed 7 bases, with 12 bases lying between them. Per the germline V gene, CDR1 is DFQATT and CDR2 is SNEGSKA (reference sequence). As DNA, the CDR3 is TGCAGTGCTAGAATCGGCGGGCGGAATGAGCAGTTCTTC. Translating gives CSARIGGRNEQFF.

As to this clonotype: The junction departs from the called germline gene at one end, perhaps through a read error. The CDR3 DNA sequence: TGTGCCAGCAGTGCGAGAGAGATCCAGTACTTC. Residues: CASSAREIQYF. The chain has TRBV12-3 or TRBV12-4 and TRBJ2-5; no clear D. This CDR3 has 11 amino acids.

The rearrangement joins TRBV20-1 to TRBJ2-1; TRBD2 aligns across 10 bases. The germline V gene encodes CDR1 DFQATT and CDR2 SNEGSKA (reference sequence). The J segment lost 3 bases and the V segment lost 0 bases, leaving 11 bases of the junction unmatched. The CDR3 consists of 18 residues. CDR3 coding DNA: TGCAGTGCTAGAGACCCCCGAAGCGGGAGGGCCAACTACAATGAGCAGTTCTTC. Its protein product is CSARDPRSGRANYNEQFF.

This clonotype was counted at least ten times. The V and J genes are TRBV6-5 and TRBJ2-3, with TRBD1 identical over 8 bases. Per the germline V gene, CDR1 is MNHEY and CDR2 is SVGAGI. The V segment lost 4 bases and the J segment 0 bases; nucleotides outside the gene matches: 6. The CDR3 has 16 residues. DNA of the CDR3: TGTGCCAGCAGTTCAGACAGGGGCTTCAGCACAGATACGCAGTATTTT. Its translation is CASSSDRGFSTDTQYF.

This clonotype has only a few counts. The chain links TRBV5-1 to TRBJ1-5; weak D call: TRBD1 (6 bases). Germline values: CDR1 SGHRS, CDR2 YFSETQ. CDR3 length: 15 residues. Trimming cost V 4 bases and J 7 bases, with 18 bases left between them. The CDR3 reads CASSPMGGRGQPQHF. The CDR3 nucleotides are TGCGCCAGCAGCCCAATGGGGGGGCGCGGGCAGCCCCAGCATTTT. Supplemented by reference TRBV5-1 and TRBJ1-5, the full variable domain reads KAGVTQTPRYLIKTRGQQVTLSCSPISGHRSVSWYQQTPGQGLQFLFEYFSETQRNKGNFPGRFSGRQFSNSRSEMNVSTLELGDSALYLCASSPMGGRGQPQHFGDGTRLSIL.

This clonotype was found many times. The chain carries TRBV6-5 and TRBJ1-5; D is unclear. The CDR3 totals 13 residues. Germline values: CDR1 MNHEY, CDR2 SVGAGI. V was pared by 0 bases and J by 5 bases, with 5 bases between. The CDR3 region has the DNA TGTGCCAGCAGTTACTCGATGCATCAGCCCCAGCATTTT. This translates into CASSYSMHQPQHF.

This clonotype occurred a few times. The chain combines TRBV5-1 with TRBJ2-1, with D possibly being TRBD2 (6 bases). V gave up 2 bases and J gave up 0 bases, with 9 bases separating them. This CDR3 spans 15 amino acids. CDR1 and CDR2 (germline): SGHRS, YFSETQ. CDR3 coding DNA: TGCGCCAGCAGCTTTCACGGGAGCTCCTACAATGAGCAGTTCTTC. Its translation: CASSFHGSSYNEQFF.

This clonotype was seen at least ten times. J is TRBJ2-1 and V is TRBV27, with TRBD1 matching over 11 bases. CDR1 is MNHEY, CDR2 SMNVEV, per germline (reference sequence). The V and J ends lost 3 bases and 9 bases, in that order; junction bases with no gene match: 10. The CDR3 spans 16 residues. The CDR3, as DNA: TGTGCCAGCAGTTTTACGATTGGACAGGGGGCTGGTGAGCAGTTCTTC. Translated, it gives CASSFTIGQGAGEQFF.

The V gene is TRBV7-9, the J gene TRBJ2-3; TRBD1 is a possible D gene (5 bases). Germline-derived CDR1 and CDR2 are SEHNR and FQNEAQ (reference sequence). There are 17 residues in the CDR3. Trimming cost V 5 bases and J 2 bases, with 20 bases left between them. CDR3 coding DNA: TGTGCCAGCAGCCCGTTTGAGACAGCAAGTATCACAGATACGCAGTATTTT. Translated: CASSPFETASITDTQYF.

This chain uses TRBV30 with TRBJ2-7; D unclear. Between the trimmed V and J ends, which lost 1 base and 1 base, there was a span of 11 bases. The CDR3 is 14 amino acids. Germline values: CDR1 GTSNPN, CDR2 SVGIG (reference sequence). The CDR3 DNA sequence: TGTGCCTGGAGTGGACGCTGGAGATCCTACGAGCAGTACTTC. Amino acids: CAWSGRWRSYEQYF. The complete variable domain, with remaining parts taken from reference TRBV30 and TRBJ2-7, reads SQTIHQWPATLVQPVGSPLSLECTVEGTSNPNLYWYRQAAGRGLQLLFYSVGIGQISSEVPQNLSASRPQDRQFILSSKKLLLSDSGFYLCAWSGRWRSYEQYFGPGTRLTVT.

The rearrangement joins TRBV20-1 to TRBJ2-1, with 10 positions matching TRBD2. Trimming at V came to 3 bases and at J to 9 bases, leaving 8 bases not matched to a gene. Looked up from germline, CDR1 is DFQATT and CDR2 is SNEGSKA (reference sequence). This CDR3 spans 14 amino acids. The CDR3 loop reads CSASSSGSRGEQFF. The CDR3 nucleotides read TGCAGTGCTAGTTCTAGCGGGAGTAGGGGTGAGCAGTTCTTC.

This chain connects TRBV28 to TRBJ2-4, with TRBD2 as a possible D gene (5 bases). Germline V gene lookup returns CDR1 MDHEN and CDR2 SYDVKM. Trimming shortened V by 8 bases and J by 8 bases, and 13 bases separated the two germline ends. There are 12 residues in the CDR3. This chain's CDR3 is CASATEVDIQYF. The CDR3 region has the DNA TGTGCCAGCGCAACGGAGGTGGACATTCAGTACTTC.

This clonotype has at least ten counts. The V call is TRBV4-2, the J call TRBJ2-1, with 10 bases fitting TRBD2. CDR1 is LGHNA, CDR2 YNFKEQ, per germline. This CDR3 has 18 amino acids. The trim removed 4 bases at V and 5 bases at J, leaving 14 bases unmatched. In DNA, the CDR3 is TGTGCCAGCAGCCCTCTCTACATTGGTAGCGGGGGGAACAATGAGCAGTTCTTC. Residues: CASSPLYIGSGGNNEQFF.

This clonotype was seen many times. V is TRBV3-1 and J is TRBJ2-1; 9 bases fit TRBD1. The trim removed 1 base at V and 9 bases at J, leaving 4 bases unmatched. There are 14 residues in the CDR3. The V gene's germline CDR1 is LGHDT and CDR2 YNNKEL (reference sequence). CDR3 protein: CASSQGTGVGEQFF. CDR3 coding DNA: TGTGCCAGCAGCCAAGGGACAGGGGTTGGTGAGCAGTTCTTC.